Shown below are 23 T cell receptor beta chains from a single sample sequenced in a study of shared clonotypes between healthy human individuals. Only in-frame clones appear in the TCRdb table, and some are missing; sequencing was by immunoSEQ multiplex PCR. This table has a few million clones, about 94% appearing once. Terminally differentiated effector memory CD45RA+ cells were left out of the naive CD8 fraction, which was CD45RO-negative and positively selected for CCR7. Sequencing was carried out using naive CD8+ T cells from PBMCs. The origin of the receptors is a man aged 18 to 30 in good health. Some clones in this sample may be carry-over from other donors' samples.

This clone has only one observation. The chain has TRBV7-9 and TRBJ2-3; D gene ambiguous. CDR1 is SEHNR and CDR2 is FQNEAQ in the germline V gene (reference sequence). The CDR3 has 15 amino acids. Trimming removed 1 base at V and 4 bases at J, with 12 bases between. CDR3 coding DNA: TGTGCCAGCAGCTTAGGGTCAGGCCGGGCAGATACGCAGTATTTT. Amino acids: CASSLGSGRADTQYF.

V and J are TRBV9 and TRBJ2-4, with unresolved D. Germline loops: CDR1 SGDLS, CDR2 YYNGEE. V was cut by 4 bases and J by 0 bases, with 11 bases left in between. This CDR3 region has 15 residues. CDR3 in DNA: TGTGCCAGCAGCCAGAATTCTCTAGCCAAAAACATTCAGTACTTC. It encodes CASSQNSLAKNIQYF.

The V and J genes are TRBV4-1 and TRBJ2-5; 12 positions match TRBD2. Trimming removed 0 bases from V and 5 bases from J; junction bases left unmatched: 7. The CDR3 sequence is 17 residues long. Germline values: CDR1 MGHRA, CDR2 YSYEKL. The CDR3 bases are TGCGCCAGCAGCCAAGATCTCCCCGGGACTAGCGGGGAGACCCAGTACTTC. Protein sequence: CASSQDLPGTSGETQYF.

V is TRBV13 and J is TRBJ1-2; D unresolved. This CDR3 is 14 amino acids long. Germline CDR1 and CDR2: PRHDT and FYEKMQ (reference sequence). V gave up 2 bases and J gave up 6 bases, with 13 bases separating them. CDR3: CASSLNVAPHGYTF. Written as DNA, the CDR3 is TGTGCCAGCAGCTTAAATGTCGCCCCTCATGGCTACACCTTC.

This chain joins TRBV7-9 and TRBJ1-5; D unresolved. Germline CDR1 SEHNR, CDR2 FQNEAQ (reference sequence). The CDR3 spans 12 residues. Trimming took off 7 bases at V and 2 bases at J, with 6 bases between the two ends. CDR3 coding DNA: TGTGCCAGCAATGCTGGCAATCAGCCCCAGCATTTT. Translated, it gives CASNAGNQPQHF.

The V gene is TRBV10-1, the J gene TRBJ2-3; 9 bases align to TRBD1. Germline values: CDR1 WNHNN, CDR2 SYGVQD (reference sequence). Trimming removed 0 bases from V and 2 bases from J; junction bases left unmatched: 6. The CDR3 has 17 residues. CDR3 residues: CASSESPGQGYTDTQYF. The CDR3 bases are TGCGCCAGCAGTGAGTCGCCGGGACAGGGCTACACAGATACGCAGTATTTT.

V gene TRBV27 combines with J gene TRBJ2-1, with 8 bases that match TRBD1. With 5 bases clipped from V and 2 bases from J, the junction kept 5 bases outside the gene matches. Germline CDR1 reads MNHEY; CDR2 reads SMNVEV (reference sequence). This CDR3 has 15 amino acids. The CDR3 nucleotides are TGTGCCAGCAGTGCCGGGACAGGACCCTACAATGAGCAGTTCTTC. This sequence encodes CASSAGTGPYNEQFF.

The chain has TRBV4-1 and TRBJ2-1, with TRBD2 matching over 13 bases. Trimming at V came to 2 bases and at J to 6 bases, leaving 1 base not matched to a gene. Per germline, CDR1 MGHRA and CDR2 YSYEKL. The CDR3 extends over 15 amino acids. Here the CDR3 reads CASSQRLAGGNEQFF. DNA for the CDR3: TGCGCCAGCAGCCAAAGACTAGCGGGAGGCAATGAGCAGTTCTTC.

This chain connects TRBV7-9 to TRBJ2-6; 9 bases map to TRBD1. In germline, CDR1 is SEHNR, CDR2 FQNEAQ (reference sequence). CDR3 length equals 18 residues. V dropped 5 bases and J dropped 0; count of bases not matched to a gene: 8. The CDR3, as DNA: TGTGCCAGCAGCACTCCGGGACAGGGATTCTCTGGGGCCAACGTCCTGACTTTC. As protein: CASSTPGQGFSGANVLTF. Based on the CDR3 plus reference TRBV7-9 and TRBJ2-6, the full variable domain is DTGVSQNPRHKITKRGQNVTFRCDPISEHNRLYWYRQTLGQGPEFLTYFQNEAQLEKSRLLSDRFSAERPKGSFSTLEIQRTEQGDSAMYLCASSTPGQGFSGANVLTFGAGSRLTVL.

The rearrangement links TRBV2 to TRBJ1-1, with TRBD1 matching over 8 bases. The J segment lost 0 bases and the V segment lost 6 bases, leaving 12 bases of the junction unmatched. Germline CDR1 reads SNHLY; CDR2 reads FYNNEI. The CDR3 loop spans 17 amino acids. This chain's CDR3 is CASRYPTGVPMNTEAFF. DNA of the CDR3: TGTGCCAGCAGGTATCCGACAGGGGTCCCCATGAACACTGAAGCTTTCTTT.

This chain connects TRBV9 to TRBJ2-3, with D hard to call. The CDR3 extends over 16 amino acids. Germline V CDR1 and CDR2: SGDLS, YYNGEE. V was trimmed by 5 bases and J by 0 bases, leaving 16 bases between them. CDR3 in amino acids: CASSKLPPTSTDTQYF. The CDR3 DNA sequence: TGTGCCAGCAGTAAACTCCCCCCTACTAGCACAGATACGCAGTATTTT.

The chain uses TRBV5-5 and TRBJ2-1, with 8 bases identical to TRBD1. There are 15 residues in the CDR3. CDR1 is SGHKS, CDR2 YYEKEE, per germline (reference sequence). The ends lost 4 bases at V and 6 bases at J; junction bases unmatched: 9. In nucleotides, the CDR3 is TGTGCCAGCAGCGTCGAAGGACAGGGTCGCAATGAGCAGTTCTTC. Translation gives CASSVEGQGRNEQFF.

The chain combines TRBV4-3 with TRBJ2-7; D not resolved. The CDR3 runs to 13 residues. With 2 bases removed from V and 0 bases from J, the gap between germline ends came to 5 bases. CDR1 and CDR2 from the germline V gene are LGHNA and YSLEER. As DNA, the CDR3 is TGCGCCAGCAGCCAACAAAGCTCCTACGAGCAGTACTTC. It yields the protein CASSQQSSYEQYF.

This clone occurred a few times. The chain joins TRBV6-5 to TRBJ1-2, with D unclear. Looked up from germline, CDR1 is MNHEY and CDR2 is SVGAGI. CDR3 length equals 14 residues. The V end was cut by 6 bases, the J end by 6 bases, with 17 bases between. CDR3 amino acids: CASRPRHRADGYTF. Written as DNA, the CDR3 is TGTGCCAGCAGACCAAGACACCGGGCGGATGGCTACACCTTC.

The chain couples TRBV10-3 to TRBJ1-3, with D possibly matching TRBD1 (5 bases). Trimming left V 8 bases short and J 4 bases short, with 18 bases between. CDR3 length: 15 amino acids. Germline V gene data show CDR1 as ENHRY and CDR2 as SYGVKD. Here the CDR3 reads CAILSRGRSGNTIYF. CDR3 coding DNA: TGTGCCATCTTAAGTCGGGGACGATCAGGAAACACCATATATTTT.

The chain has TRBV29-1 and TRBJ2-5; 7 bases are shared with TRBD1. Germline V gene lookup returns CDR1 SQVTM and CDR2 ANQGSEA. The CDR3 extends over 12 amino acids. Trimming cost V 6 bases and J 3 bases; bases outside gene matches: 4. The CDR3 is CSVLDREETQYF. The CDR3 DNA follows: TGCAGCGTACTCGACAGGGAAGAGACCCAGTACTTC. The full variable domain, rest sourced from reference TRBV29-1 and TRBJ2-5, is SAVISQKPSRDICQRGTSLTIQCQVDSQVTMMFWYRQQPGQSLTLIATANQGSEATYESGFVIDKFPISRPNLTFSTLTVSNMSPEDSSIYLCSVLDREETQYFGPGTRLLVL.

The CDR3 reads CASSSPQGANEQFF. CDR3 coding DNA: TGTGCCAGCAGCTCCCCTCAGGGGGCAAATGAGCAGTTCTTC. The chain couples TRBV11-2 to TRBJ2-1; TRBD1 agrees at 8 bases. There are 14 residues in the CDR3. Germline V gives CDR1 SGHAT, CDR2 FQNNGV. The V gene end was trimmed by 4 bases and the J gene end by 7 bases; junction bases not matched to a gene: 6.

V usage is TRBV5-6 and J usage is TRBJ2-7; D not resolved. With 0 bases removed from V and 5 bases from J, the gap between germline ends came to 12 bases. CDR1 SGHDT and CDR2 YYEEEE come from the germline V gene. This CDR3 is 14 amino acids long. The CDR3 DNA reads as TGTGCCAGCAGCTTGGGGGGAAGCCCCCACGAGCAGTACTTC. The encoded protein is CASSLGGSPHEQYF.

The J gene is TRBJ2-1, the V gene TRBV4-1; D is unresolved. The CDR3 is 14 residues long. Germline lookup yields CDR1 MGHRA and CDR2 YSYEKL. V lost 0 bases and J lost 7, with 10 bases in between. The CDR3 spells CASSQDNAVNEQFF. For the CDR3, the DNA is TGCGCCAGCAGCCAAGATAATGCGGTAAATGAGCAGTTCTTC.

The chain joins TRBV7-6 to TRBJ2-7; a possible D gene is TRBD2 (6 bases). Trimming removed 5 bases at V and 2 bases at J, with 16 bases between. Germline V gene data show CDR1 as SGHVS and CDR2 as FNYEAQ. The CDR3 runs 15 residues. CDR3 amino acids: CASSPSGGGTYEQYF. The DNA for the CDR3 is TGTGCCAGCAGCCCCTCTGGTGGCGGGACCTACGAGCAGTACTTC. Full variable domain (outside the CDR3, taken from reference TRBV7-6 and TRBJ2-7): GAGVSQSPRYKVTKRGQDVALRCDPISGHVSLYWYRQALGQGPEFLTYFNYEAQQDKSGLPNDRFSAERPEGSISTLTIQRTEQRDSAMYRCASSPSGGGTYEQYFGPGTRLTVT.

The chain links TRBV27 to TRBJ1-5; D remains unclear. CDR3 size: 12 residues. V lost 7 bases to trimming and J lost 4 bases, with 8 bases between them. CDR1 MNHEY and CDR2 SMNVEV come from the germline V gene (reference sequence). The CDR3 nucleotides read TGTGCCAGCAAGGGTTGGAATCAGCCCCAGCATTTT. Translation: CASKGWNQPQHF.

About this clone: The sample has other DNA sequences that encode this CDR3 too. J is TRBJ2-7 and V is TRBV2, with no clear D. The V gene's germline CDR1 is SNHLY and CDR2 FYNNEI. CDR3 length: 10 amino acids. V lost 3 bases and J 6 bases, leaving 3 bases between the germline ends. The CDR3: CASSDGEQYF. The CDR3 DNA is TGTGCCAGCAGTGACGGCGAGCAGTACTTC.

This clone was seen just once. V gene TRBV28 combines with J gene TRBJ2-1; D is possibly TRBD1 (5 bases). Trimming stripped 5 bases from V and 5 bases from J, with 16 bases between. Germline V lookup: CDR1 MDHEN, CDR2 SYDVKM. The CDR3 is 15 amino acids. This chain's CDR3 is CASSPLGRRDNEQFF. In DNA, the CDR3 is TGTGCCAGCAGTCCTTTAGGGCGCAGGGACAATGAGCAGTTCTTC. The entire variable domain, with the rest obtained from reference TRBV28 and TRBJ2-1, is as follows: DVKVTQSSRYLVKRTGEKVFLECVQDMDHENMFWYRQDPGLGLRLIYFSYDVKMKEKGDIPEGYSVSREKKERFSLILESASTNQTSMYLCASSPLGRRDNEQFFGPGTRLTVL.